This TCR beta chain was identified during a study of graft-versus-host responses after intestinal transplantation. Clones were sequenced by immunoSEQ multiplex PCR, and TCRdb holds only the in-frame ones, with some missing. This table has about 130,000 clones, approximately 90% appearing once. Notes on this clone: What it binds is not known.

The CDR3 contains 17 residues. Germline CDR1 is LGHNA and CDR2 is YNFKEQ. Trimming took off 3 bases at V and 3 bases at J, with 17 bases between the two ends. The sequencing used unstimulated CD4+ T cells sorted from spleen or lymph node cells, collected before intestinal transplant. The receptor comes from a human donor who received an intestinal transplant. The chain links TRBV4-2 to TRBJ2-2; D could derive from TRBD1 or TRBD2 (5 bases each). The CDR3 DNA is TGTGCCAGCAGCCAGGCTCCGGGGCGGGCGTACACCGGGGAGCTGTTTTTT. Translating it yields CASSQAPGRAYTGELFF.